Presented here are 32 T cell receptor beta chains from one specimen sequenced in a study of a mutant IDH1 vaccine in newly diagnosed glioma. What these receptors recognize is not known. Regarding time point: week 5, during vaccination. Vaccinated patients received 300 ug of mutant IDH1 20-mer peptide per dose, with topical imiquimod. The table came from immunoSEQ multiplex PCR; TCRdb's copy has only in-frame clones and leaves some out. The sample shows under 30,000 clones, 77% of them seen only once. Here the sequenced sample was PBMCs, taken from a glioma patient whose treatment included an IDH1 peptide vaccine. Source of these receptors: a man aged 40-50 years with glioma.

V and J are TRBV23-1 and TRBJ2-7; TRBD2 is a possible D gene (6 bases). TRBV23-1 qualifies as an ORF whose function is uncertain. V dropped 5 bases and J dropped 4 bases, with 12 bases sitting between them. CDR3 length equals 13 residues. CDR3 residues: CASSDRTIYEQYV. CDR3 bases: TGCGCCAGCAGTGACCGGACTATTTACGAGCAGTACGTC.

The chain recombines TRBV14 with TRBJ1-2, with TRBD1 identical over 8 bases. The CDR3 runs to 15 residues. The trim removed 0 bases at V and 7 bases at J, leaving 7 bases unmatched. Per germline, CDR1 SGHDN and CDR2 FVKESK. The CDR3 spells CASSQDLQGAVGYTF. For the CDR3, the DNA is TGTGCCAGCAGCCAAGATCTGCAGGGGGCGGTTGGCTACACCTTC.

V usage is TRBV9 and J usage is TRBJ1-4; D possibly corresponds to TRBD1 (5 bases). The CDR3 runs to 14 residues. Germline loops: CDR1 SGDLS, CDR2 YYNGEE. Trimming took off 3 bases at V and 5 bases at J, with 11 bases between the two ends. The CDR3 DNA is TGTGCCAGCAGCGAGACAGTATCAAATGAAAAACTGTTTTTT. This translates into CASSETVSNEKLFF.

J is TRBJ2-7 and V is TRBV28, with 8 nucleotides matching TRBD2. The junction had 11 bases not matched to a gene; V was cut back by 10 bases and J by 3 bases. From germline, CDR1 is MDHEN and CDR2 SYDVKM. This CDR3 spans 14 amino acids. CDR3 amino acids: CATRLAGINYEQYF. DNA for the CDR3: TGTGCCACCCGTTTAGCGGGAATCAACTACGAGCAGTACTTC.

V is TRBV5-1 and J is TRBJ2-2; D ambiguous. Trimming removed 0 bases from V and 4 bases from J, with 10 bases in between. Germline CDR1 SGHRS, CDR2 YFSETQ. CDR3 length: 15 amino acids. CDR3 amino acids: CASSLEVAPTGELFF. Written as DNA, the CDR3 is TGCGCCAGCAGCTTGGAGGTAGCCCCCACCGGGGAGCTGTTTTTT. Complete variable domain (other parts from reference TRBV5-1 and TRBJ2-2): KAGVTQTPRYLIKTRGQQVTLSCSPISGHRSVSWYQQTPGQGLQFLFEYFSETQRNKGNFPGRFSGRQFSNSRSEMNVSTLELGDSALYLCASSLEVAPTGELFFGEGSRLTVL.

This sequence joins TRBV19 and TRBJ2-1; 8 bases align to TRBD2. The CDR3 totals 17 residues. The V segment lost 0 bases and the J segment 3 bases; nucleotides outside the gene matches: 7. Germline V gene sequence: CDR1 LNHDA, CDR2 SQIVND (reference sequence). The CDR3 loop reads CASSIDQLAGRYNEQFF. DNA for the CDR3: TGTGCCAGTAGTATAGACCAATTAGCGGGACGCTACAATGAGCAGTTCTTC.

V usage is TRBV19 and J usage is TRBJ1-4; tentative D call: TRBD1 (6 bases). The CDR3 covers 15 residues. Germline CDR1 is LNHDA and CDR2 is SQIVND (reference sequence). The V end was cut by 1 base, the J end by 8 bases, with 14 bases between. The CDR3 DNA reads TGTGCCAGTAGTATAGGTGACAGGCTGGAGGAAAAACTGTTTTTT. It translates to CASSIGDRLEEKLFF.

This clone was picked up a small number of times. The rearrangement uses TRBV25-1 and TRBJ2-2, with no clear D. The V gene lost 4 bases and the J gene lost 1 base, with 13 bases spanning the gap. Germline CDR1 MGHDK, CDR2 SYGVNS. CDR3 size: 16 residues. CDR3: CASSAINYKNTGELFF. The CDR3 coding sequence is TGTGCCAGCAGTGCCATCAATTACAAGAACACCGGGGAGCTGTTTTTT.

The V gene is TRBV27, the J gene TRBJ2-3; weak D call: TRBD1 (6 bases). Germline CDR1 reads MNHEY; CDR2 reads SMNVEV (reference sequence). Trimming stripped 4 bases from V and 3 bases from J, with 17 bases between. The CDR3 is made up of 16 amino acids. The CDR3 loop reads CASSSPGAEGTDTQYF. The CDR3 nucleotides are TGTGCCAGCAGTTCTCCAGGGGCCGAGGGGACAGATACGCAGTATTTT.

In DNA, the CDR3 is TGCGCCAGCAGCCCGGGAGGGGGCGAAGAGACCCAGTACTTC. This codes for CASSPGGGEETQYF. The chain joins TRBV5-1 to TRBJ2-5; perhaps TRBD2 as D (8 bases). The germline V gene encodes CDR1 SGHRS and CDR2 YFSETQ. CDR3 size: 14 residues. V was pared by 4 bases and J by 3 bases, with 13 bases between.

A few counts support this clone. The rearrangement joins TRBV28 to TRBJ1-2, with D tentatively TRBD1 (5 bases). This CDR3 is built from 13 residues. The germline gives CDR1 MDHEN, CDR2 SYDVKM. V lost 8 bases, J lost 7 bases, and 17 bases lay in between. CDR3 loop: CASHDHQGIGYTF. The CDR3 coding sequence is TGTGCCAGCCACGATCATCAGGGAATTGGCTACACCTTC.

This clone was recorded a few times. This chain joins TRBV10-2 and TRBJ2-5; 10 nucleotides agree with TRBD1. The V gene's germline CDR1 is WSHSY and CDR2 SAAADI. The CDR3 has 15 amino acids. J lost 5 bases, V lost 3 bases, and 6 bases had no gene match. The CDR3 DNA reads as TGCGCCAGCAGTGATGACAGGGGGCGAATGGAGACCCAGTACTTC. Amino acids: CASSDDRGRMETQYF.

The chain employs TRBV29-1 and TRBJ2-5; no firm D call. V was pared by 5 bases and J by 2 bases, with 18 bases between. This CDR3 has 15 residues. CDR1 SQVTM and CDR2 ANQGSEA come from the germline V gene. Written as DNA, the CDR3 is TGCAGCGTTACCCCCTTAGAGTTAGCACAAGAGACCCAGTACTTC. The encoded protein is CSVTPLELAQETQYF.

This clone was picked up a small number of times. The V gene is TRBV28, the J gene TRBJ1-1; the match to TRBD1 covers 7 bases. Trimming removed 10 bases from V and 0 bases from J; junction bases left unmatched: 14. Germline CDR1 MDHEN, CDR2 SYDVKM. The CDR3 has 16 amino acids. This CDR3 reads CATDPRDRPMNTEAFF. CDR3 DNA: TGTGCCACCGACCCACGGGACAGACCGATGAACACTGAAGCTTTCTTT.

This clone has just a few counts. V usage is TRBV11-2 and J usage is TRBJ1-5, with D maybe TRBD1 (5 bases). V lost 3 bases and J 4 bases, leaving 16 bases between the germline ends. CDR1 is SGHAT, CDR2 FQNNGV, per germline. CDR3 length: 16 amino acids. CDR3 coding DNA: TGTGCCAGCAGCTTGGGGGGTCCGGCGGGGAATCAGCCCCAGCATTTT. Protein product: CASSLGGPAGNQPQHF.

This clone was detected only a few times. V is TRBV5-1 and J is TRBJ1-1; D is uncertain. The CDR3 is made up of 12 amino acids. V lost 1 base to trimming and J lost 4 bases, with 5 bases between them. Germline-derived CDR1 and CDR2 are SGHRS and YFSETQ. CDR3 nucleotide sequence: TGCGCCAGCAGCTTGAGCAGCACTGAAGCTTTCTTT. Encoded protein: CASSLSSTEAFF.

The V and J genes are TRBV19 and TRBJ1-5; D unclear. Germline lookup yields CDR1 LNHDA and CDR2 SQIVND (reference sequence). This CDR3 region has 15 residues. Trimming stripped 7 bases from V and 2 bases from J, with 15 bases between. This CDR3 reads CASIFTSEGNQPQHF. The CDR3 nucleotides are TGTGCCAGTATTTTCACCAGTGAAGGCAATCAGCCCCAGCATTTT.

CDR3: CASSLRLGRTNEQFF. For the CDR3, the DNA is TGTGCCAGTAGTCTCCGACTAGGAAGGACTAATGAGCAGTTCTTC. The rearrangement links TRBV19 to TRBJ2-1; a possible D gene is TRBD2 (6 bases). Germline CDR1 is LNHDA and CDR2 is SQIVND (reference sequence). V was shortened by 5 bases and J by 7 bases, with 18 bases between the two germline ends. CDR3 length: 15 residues.

The gene calls are TRBV10-1 and TRBJ2-1; TRBD1 agrees at 9 bases. J was trimmed by 8 bases and V by 5 bases; bases with no gene match: 10. Germline-derived CDR1 and CDR2 are WNHNN and SYGVQD (reference sequence). The CDR3 sequence is 15 residues long. The DNA of the CDR3 is TGCGCCAGCAGTACAGGGGGCGCGGGACCGGATGAGCAGTTCTTC. It is translated as CASSTGGAGPDEQFF.

The V call is TRBV4-2, the J call TRBJ1-1; D possibly corresponds to TRBD1 (5 bases). The ends were cut back, 6 bases at V and 5 bases at J, with 16 bases in the middle. This CDR3 is 14 amino acids long. Germline CDR1 is LGHNA and CDR2 is YNFKEQ. In DNA form, the CDR3 reads TGTGCCAGCAGACGGACCGGGGGTGGGACTGAAGCTTTCTTT. It codes for CASRRTGGGTEAFF.

The chain is built from TRBV12-5 and TRBJ2-1; D perhaps matches TRBD1 (5 bases). The CDR3 is made up of 16 amino acids. From germline, CDR1 is LGHNT and CDR2 FRNRAP. Between the trimmed V and J ends, which lost 2 bases and 0 bases, there was a span of 11 bases. CDR3 sequence (DNA): TGTGCTAGTGGTTTGAGACAGACCGGCTCCTACAATGAGCAGTTCTTC. Translated: CASGLRQTGSYNEQFF.

The chain employs TRBV7-2 and TRBJ1-1; D may be TRBD1 (5 bases). CDR1 SGHTA and CDR2 FQGNSA come from the germline V gene. The V end lost 1 base, the J end lost 4 bases, and 10 bases lay between the germline ends. CDR3 length: 14 amino acids. DNA of the CDR3: TGTGCCAGCAGCTTAGTCCAGGGTGGCACTGAAGCTTTCTTT. Translation gives CASSLVQGGTEAFF.

V usage is TRBV4-1 and J usage is TRBJ2-2, with 8 bases aligning to TRBD2. CDR1 and CDR2 from the germline V gene are MGHRA and YSYEKL. This CDR3 has 19 residues. Trimming took 1 base from V and 1 from J; bases not matched to a gene: 11. Here the CDR3 DNA reads TGCGCCAGCAGCCAAGGACCACTTCAGCGGGAGCAGAACACCGGGGAGCTGTTTTTT. It yields the protein CASSQGPLQREQNTGELFF.

The chain uses TRBV4-1 and TRBJ2-3; TRBD1 matches 7 bases. Germline V gives CDR1 MGHRA, CDR2 YSYEKL. This CDR3 has 15 residues. V lost 3 bases and J lost 0; bases outside the gene matches: 3. The CDR3 bases are TGCGCCAGCAGCCATAAGGGGGCGAGCACAGATACGCAGTATTTT. Protein sequence: CASSHKGASTDTQYF.

This chain uses TRBV6-1 with TRBJ1-5, with 7 bases identical to TRBD1. Germline-derived CDR1 and CDR2 are MNHNS and SASEGT. Trimming removed 6 bases from V and 7 bases from J; junction bases left unmatched: 6. The CDR3 contains 13 residues. CDR3 sequence: CASSRDSIQPQHF. The CDR3 region has the DNA TGTGCCAGCAGCAGGGACAGTATCCAGCCCCAGCATTTT.

The rearrangement links TRBV5-6 to TRBJ2-6, with no clear D. Trimming pared 4 bases from V and 6 bases from J, leaving 14 bases between. The CDR3 contains 15 residues. Germline V gene sequence: CDR1 SGHDT, CDR2 YYEEEE. The CDR3 region is CASSRIARPANVLTF. CDR3 coding DNA: TGTGCCAGCAGCAGAATCGCTAGGCCGGCCAACGTCCTGACTTTC.

V gene TRBV5-1 combines with J gene TRBJ2-5; the D is unclear. Germline V gene sequence: CDR1 SGHRS, CDR2 YFSETQ. CDR3 length: 14 residues. The V gene lost 5 bases and the J gene lost 3 bases, with 14 bases spanning the gap. The CDR3: CASRSGSVEETQYF. CDR3 DNA sequence: TGCGCCAGCAGGTCCGGGTCGGTAGAAGAGACCCAGTACTTC.

V and J are TRBV7-9 and TRBJ2-5; D call uncertain. This CDR3 comprises 14 residues. The V gene's germline CDR1 is SEHNR and CDR2 FQNEAQ (reference sequence). Trimming took off 3 bases at V and 2 bases at J, with 10 bases between the two ends. In DNA form, the CDR3 reads TGTGCCAGCAGCTTTGAGTGGCTTCAAGAGACCCAGTACTTC. Amino acid sequence: CASSFEWLQETQYF.

Note on this clone: A read error likely explains this, since a far larger clone differs by one base. The J gene is TRBJ2-7, the V gene TRBV5-1; 7 nucleotides line up with TRBD2. This CDR3 region has 15 residues. V gave up 2 bases and J gave up 0 bases; unmatched junction bases: 5. Germline CDR1 and CDR2: SGHRS and YFSETQ. The DNA for the CDR3 is TGCGCCAGCAGCTTAGGCGGGGAGGGCTCCTACGAGCAGTACGTC. Translation: CASSLGGEGSYEQYV.

V usage is TRBV6-5 and J usage is TRBJ1-5; no firm D call. The CDR3 loop spans 13 amino acids. Trimming took 2 bases from V and 0 from J, leaving 2 bases between them. CDR1 is MNHEY and CDR2 is SVGAGI in the germline V gene. For the CDR3, the DNA is TGTGCCAGCAGTTACAATAGCAATCAGCCCCAGCATTTT. The encoded protein is CASSYNSNQPQHF.

The chain recombines TRBV19 with TRBJ2-3; D possibly corresponds to TRBD1 (5 bases). The CDR3 extends over 16 amino acids. V gave up 7 bases and J gave up 3 bases, with 20 bases separating them. In germline, CDR1 is LNHDA, CDR2 SQIVND (reference sequence). This CDR3 reads CASTNRGRAQTDTQYF. The CDR3 DNA reads TGTGCCAGTACAAATAGGGGTCGGGCGCAGACAGATACGCAGTATTTT.

This chain uses TRBV11-3 with TRBJ1-2; D perhaps matches TRBD1 (5 bases). Germline CDR1 is SGHNT and CDR2 is YENEEA. CDR3 length: 12 amino acids. V lost 2 bases to trimming and J lost 7 bases, with 8 bases between them. CDR3 nucleotide sequence: TGTGCCAGCAGCTTACAGGGACTTGGCTACACCTTC. Translation: CASSLQGLGYTF.